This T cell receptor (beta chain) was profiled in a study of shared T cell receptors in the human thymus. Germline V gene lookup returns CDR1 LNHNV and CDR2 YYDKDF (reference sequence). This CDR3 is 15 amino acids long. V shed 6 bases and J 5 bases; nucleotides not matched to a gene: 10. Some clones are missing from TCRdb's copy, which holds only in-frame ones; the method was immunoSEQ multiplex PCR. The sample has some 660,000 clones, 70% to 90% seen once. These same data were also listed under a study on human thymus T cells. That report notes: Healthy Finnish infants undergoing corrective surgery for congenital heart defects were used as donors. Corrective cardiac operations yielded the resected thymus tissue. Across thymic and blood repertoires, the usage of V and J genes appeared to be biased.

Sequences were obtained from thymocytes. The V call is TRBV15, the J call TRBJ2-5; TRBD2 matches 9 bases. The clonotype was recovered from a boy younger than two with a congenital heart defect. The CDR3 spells CATRGQREDVETQYF. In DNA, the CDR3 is TGTGCCACCAGAGGTCAGCGGGAGGATGTGGAGACCCAGTACTTC.